This T cell receptor (beta chain) was found in a study of technical replicates of blood from a few donors. Measured with immunoSEQ multiplex PCR; TCRdb has only the in-frame clones, and not every one. Here the sample spans roughly 80,000 clones, 85% to 95% being singletons. After removal of 4 bases from V and 8 bases from J, the junction contained 12 bases not matched to a gene. CDR3 length: 15 amino acids. Germline V gives CDR1 SGHDT, CDR2 YYEEEE. This receptor was identified in a human donor in good health. This chain connects TRBV5-6 to TRBJ1-1; 9 bases are a match to TRBD1. The specimen was T cells isolated from PBMCs. The CDR3 is CASSPRDREIREAFF. The DNA of the CDR3 is TGTGCCAGCAGCCCCCGGGACAGGGAGATTCGGGAAGCTTTCTTT.